Listed below are T cell receptor beta chains from one sample, sequenced in a study of cytomegalovirus exposure and HLA in healthy donors. Profiled with immunoSEQ multiplex PCR; TCRdb holds only in-frame clones, not every one. The table shows a few hundred thousand clones, with approximately 81% occurring only once. Sequenced sample: PBMCs. Receptors originate from a woman aged 60-75 years in good health and CMV-seropositive. Each CDR3 is given with its conserved first and last residue. The order of the fields is J gene, V gene, clone size, CDR3 protein. Rows may omit the clone size; those that give it use once, few, many or a size class.

j_call: TRBJ2-7
v_call: TRBV7-9
clone_size: -
cdr3_aa: CSSSLTSYEQYF

j_call: TRBJ1-1
v_call: TRBV7-9
clone_size: -
cdr3_aa: CASRARSTGTTEAFF

j_call: TRBJ1-2
v_call: TRBV28
clone_size: -
cdr3_aa: CASIVGDRGQGYTF

j_call: TRBJ2-5
v_call: TRBV29-1
clone_size: -
cdr3_aa: CSVRAGRETQYF

j_call: TRBJ2-7
v_call: TRBV9
clone_size: -
cdr3_aa: CASSPTGYEQYF

j_call: TRBJ1-2
v_call: TRBV28
clone_size: -
cdr3_aa: CASRGSEGFYGYTF

j_call: TRBJ1-2
v_call: TRBV5-1
clone_size: -
cdr3_aa: CASSPAGSGYGYTF

j_call: TRBJ1-4
v_call: TRBV4-1
clone_size: many
cdr3_aa: CASSLLSGQGREKLFF

j_call: TRBJ1-3
v_call: TRBV6-5
clone_size: -
cdr3_aa: CASSSGQAGNTIYF

j_call: TRBJ1-1
v_call: TRBV18
clone_size: -
cdr3_aa: CASSPEAVNTEAFF

j_call: TRBJ2-7
v_call: TRBV28
clone_size: -
cdr3_aa: CASSLNGEIYEQYF

j_call: TRBJ2-2
v_call: TRBV27
clone_size: -
cdr3_aa: CASSPGQVNTGELFF

j_call: TRBJ2-3
v_call: TRBV9
clone_size: -
cdr3_aa: CASSVGGTSGGRDTQYF

j_call: TRBJ2-1
v_call: TRBV19
clone_size: -
cdr3_aa: CASSIEWAMAQFF

j_call: TRBJ1-2
v_call: TRBV5-1
clone_size: -
cdr3_aa: CASSPGDRRLSYGYTF

j_call: TRBJ1-6
v_call: TRBV9
clone_size: -
cdr3_aa: CASSVEPTGANSPLHF

j_call: TRBJ1-2
v_call: TRBV6-5
clone_size: -
cdr3_aa: CASSYSTVTVYGYTF

j_call: TRBJ1-4
v_call: TRBV15
clone_size: once
cdr3_aa: CATSSLSGQGLEEKLFF

j_call: TRBJ1-5
v_call: TRBV4-1
clone_size: few
cdr3_aa: CASSSGQGSNQPQHF

j_call: TRBJ2-7
v_call: TRBV28
clone_size: once
cdr3_aa: CASSFRGHQYF

j_call: TRBJ2-7
v_call: TRBV11-2
clone_size: -
cdr3_aa: CASSLTDQPSYEQYF

j_call: TRBJ1-6
v_call: TRBV6-1
clone_size: -
cdr3_aa: CASSVTGESYNSPLHF

j_call: TRBJ2-5
v_call: TRBV2
clone_size: -
cdr3_aa: CASRVQGIETQYF

j_call: TRBJ2-1
v_call: TRBV4-1
clone_size: -
cdr3_aa: CASSPLAGVNPGGDEQFF

j_call: TRBJ2-2
v_call: TRBV25-1
clone_size: -
cdr3_aa: CASKGEGYTGELFF

j_call: TRBJ2-1
v_call: TRBV11-2
clone_size: -
cdr3_aa: CASSLARAANEQFF

j_call: TRBJ2-5
v_call: TRBV18
clone_size: -
cdr3_aa: CASSPTSGSAETQYF

j_call: TRBJ1-2
v_call: TRBV29-1
clone_size: -
cdr3_aa: CSVEGQSYGYTF

j_call: -
v_call: TRBV6-6
clone_size: -
cdr3_aa: CASRATGGISYEQYF

j_call: TRBJ1-1
v_call: TRBV27
clone_size: -
cdr3_aa: CASSFQGQGNTEAFF

j_call: TRBJ2-3
v_call: TRBV18
clone_size: -
cdr3_aa: CASSRPSDYTDTQYF

j_call: TRBJ2-3
v_call: TRBV9
clone_size: -
cdr3_aa: CASSPRGREFTDTQYF

j_call: TRBJ2-3
v_call: TRBV5-1
clone_size: once
cdr3_aa: CASSTAGTSTDTQYF

j_call: TRBJ2-1
v_call: TRBV7-3
clone_size: -
cdr3_aa: CASSGGRLSEQFF

j_call: TRBJ2-7
v_call: TRBV6-5
clone_size: few
cdr3_aa: CASSPGTSGYEQYF

j_call: TRBJ1-1
v_call: TRBV5-1
clone_size: -
cdr3_aa: CASSLGQGMKGTEAFF

j_call: TRBJ1-4
v_call: TRBV2
clone_size: -
cdr3_aa: CASNLTPGREKLFF

j_call: TRBJ2-5
v_call: TRBV5-1
clone_size: -
cdr3_aa: CASKLGQGAETQYF

j_call: TRBJ1-2
v_call: TRBV28
clone_size: -
cdr3_aa: CASSFNQDYGYTF

j_call: TRBJ1-5
v_call: TRBV18
clone_size: -
cdr3_aa: CASSPTSGDQPQHF

j_call: TRBJ1-1
v_call: TRBV18
clone_size: -
cdr3_aa: CASSPARQGNTEAFF

j_call: TRBJ2-2
v_call: TRBV18
clone_size: few
cdr3_aa: CASGQGYTGELFF

j_call: TRBJ2-5
v_call: TRBV7-3
clone_size: once
cdr3_aa: CASSLSVGETQYF

j_call: TRBJ2-1
v_call: TRBV29-1
clone_size: -
cdr3_aa: CSVDGRQSSYNEQFF

j_call: TRBJ1-2
v_call: TRBV25-1
clone_size: -
cdr3_aa: CASSPSGTGNYGYTF

j_call: TRBJ1-5
v_call: TRBV2
clone_size: -
cdr3_aa: CASSLEQGPGQPQHF

j_call: TRBJ2-7
v_call: TRBV6-5
clone_size: -
cdr3_aa: CASTRTGGIYEQYF

j_call: TRBJ1-1
v_call: TRBV29-1
clone_size: -
cdr3_aa: CSVDRDRVRSSEAFF

j_call: TRBJ2-7
v_call: TRBV6-1
clone_size: -
cdr3_aa: CASRATAMGYEQYF

j_call: TRBJ2-2
v_call: TRBV27
clone_size: -
cdr3_aa: CASSRTLAGGANTGELFF

j_call: TRBJ2-3
v_call: TRBV7-3
clone_size: -
cdr3_aa: CASSRGFGTHTDTQYF

j_call: TRBJ2-1
v_call: TRBV2
clone_size: once
cdr3_aa: CASSMPRVEQFF

j_call: TRBJ1-3
v_call: TRBV28
clone_size: -
cdr3_aa: CASWLGSGDTIYF

j_call: TRBJ2-7
v_call: TRBV2
clone_size: -
cdr3_aa: CASRDRGSYEQYF

j_call: TRBJ2-1
v_call: TRBV10-3
clone_size: few
cdr3_aa: CASSKVAGGLEEQFF

j_call: TRBJ2-5
v_call: TRBV6-1
clone_size: -
cdr3_aa: CASSSVGGAGTQYF

j_call: TRBJ2-7
v_call: TRBV5-6
clone_size: -
cdr3_aa: CASSPPGGREQYF

j_call: TRBJ1-2
v_call: TRBV28
clone_size: -
cdr3_aa: CASKGGDNNYGYTF

j_call: TRBJ2-1
v_call: TRBV6-7
clone_size: -
cdr3_aa: CASSYPLAGSYNEQFF

j_call: TRBJ1-2
v_call: TRBV4-2
clone_size: -
cdr3_aa: CASSLRQDANYGYTF